The table lists the clone carrying this T cell receptor beta chain with a few counts. As yet, its antigen is unknown. Both 60 Vbeta primers and 13 Jbeta primers went into the PCR. The assay was immunoSEQ multiplex PCR, and TCRdb's table has in-frame clones only and misses some. The sample shows 100,000 or so clones, around 79% of them seen only once. The data are from a study of cytomegalovirus exposure and HLA in healthy donors. The V end was cut by 0 bases, the J end by 3 bases, with 14 bases between. CDR1 is KGHSH and CDR2 is LQKENI in the germline V gene. The CDR3 is 16 amino acids. Study-level results: TCR beta sequences reportedly predicted the HLA-A and HLA-B alleles of most subjects accurately.

The receptor was derived from a male donor in good health and CMV-seropositive. J is TRBJ1-1 and V is TRBV18; D remains ambiguous. The sequencing sample was made of PBMCs. CDR3 nucleotides: TGTGCCAGCTCACCACCGCATCTCGAGAGGGACACTGAAGCTTTCTTT. Its protein is CASSPPHLERDTEAFF.